This TCR beta chain was sequenced in a study of blood T cell repertoires in COVID-19. Across the study: From the United States, Italy and Spain came samples of acute and convalescent COVID-19. PBMCs, B-cell-depleted T cells, or T cells provided the cDNA or gDNA that made up the material.

Original data processing: For nucleated cells, counts were estimated from reference gene primer amplification. Produced via immunoSEQ multiplex PCR; TCRdb's table is partial and in-frame only. The DNA was the basis for D and trimming; V, J and clone size are from that table. The repertoire holds some 150,000 clones, approximately 82% seen once, with 1.6% in the top ten. Germline values: CDR1 MNHNS, CDR2 SASEGT. This CDR3 is 18 amino acids long. V lost 0 bases and J lost 2, with 17 bases in between. The gene calls are TRBV6-1 and TRBJ1-5; unclear D gene. Input material: peripheral blood. The sequence was obtained from a human donor in a cohort sampled during active COVID-19. The chain's CDR3 is CASSEALLALRGNQPQHF. In nucleotides, the CDR3 is TGTGCCAGCAGTGAAGCCCTCCTGGCACTCCGGGGCAATCAGCCCCAGCATTTT.